What follows is one T cell receptor beta chain and its context. Its antigen remains unidentified. V was pared by 6 bases and J by 4 bases, with 12 bases between. From germline, CDR1 is MDHEN and CDR2 SYDVKM. The CDR3 covers 13 residues. This sample stems from a study of graft-versus-host responses after intestinal transplantation. TCRdb's copy holds only in-frame clones and misses some; the assay was immunoSEQ multiplex PCR. This sample has tens of thousands of clones, with about 90% found just once. The receptor's source is a human donor who was the organ donor for an intestinal transplant. The genes are TRBV28 and TRBJ2-5; D call uncertain. The sample in question was unstimulated CD8+ T cells sorted from spleen or lymph node cells, obtained before transplant. CDR3 in DNA: TGTGCCAGCAGGCCTCCCCCGGGAGAGACCCAGTACTTC. It is translated as CASRPPPGETQYF.